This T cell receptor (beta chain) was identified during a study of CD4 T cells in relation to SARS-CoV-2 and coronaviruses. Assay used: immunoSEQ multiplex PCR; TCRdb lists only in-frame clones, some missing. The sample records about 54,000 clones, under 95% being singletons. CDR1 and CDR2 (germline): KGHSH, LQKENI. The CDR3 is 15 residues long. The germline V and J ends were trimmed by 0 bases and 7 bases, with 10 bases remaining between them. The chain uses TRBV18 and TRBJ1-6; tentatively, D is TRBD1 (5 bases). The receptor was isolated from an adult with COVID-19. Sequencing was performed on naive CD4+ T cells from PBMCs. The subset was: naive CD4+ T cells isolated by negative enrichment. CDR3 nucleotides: TGTGCCAGCTCACCACCCGGGACCCAGAATTCACCCCTCCACTTT. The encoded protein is CASSPPGTQNSPLHF.